This T cell receptor (beta chain) is drawn from a study of post-analysis software for immune sequencing data. The study's findings and limits: Five or six TRBV segments were more frequent in patients than controls; TRBV5-6, TRBV5-1 and TRBV20-1 belonged to this group.

Concerning this clonotype itself: Its matching antigen is unknown.

Unique molecular identifiers were present in the TCR beta cDNA libraries. TCRdb re-analysed the PCR reads in MiXCR, keeping a single row per CDR3 protein. Counted here are hundreds of thousands of distinct CDR3 sequences, around 47% occurring once; the ten biggest clones make up around 1.7%. Germline values: CDR1 SEHNR, CDR2 FQNEAQ (reference sequence). Trimming took 0 bases from V and 6 from J, leaving 6 bases between them. This CDR3 is 12 amino acids long. Material: blood. This chain joins TRBV7-9 and TRBJ2-7, with a possible D match to TRBD2 (5 bases). This receptor was obtained from a girl aged 5-17 years with multiple sclerosis. CDR3 protein: CASSLAGSEQYF. The CDR3 region has the DNA TGTGCCAGCAGCTTAGCGGGGAGCGAGCAGTACTTC.